The text below deals with one T cell receptor beta chain. Authors' methods: Reference gene primer amplification gave nucleated cell count estimates. Clones were read by immunoSEQ multiplex PCR, and TCRdb kept only the in-frame ones, dropping some. V, J and clone size are taken as reported in that table, and D and trimming were inferred from the DNA itself. The data hold around 67,000 clones, with 81% observed a single time. This sample is part of a study of blood T cell repertoires in COVID-19. Study context: Samples of COVID-19 (acute and convalescent) were obtained from the United States, Italy and Spain. T cells, B-cell-depleted T cells, or PBMCs provided the cDNA or gDNA that served as material.

Sample: peripheral blood. This TCR was sampled from a human donor in a cohort sampled during active COVID-19.

This CDR3 is CASSQQSGGGEAFF. DNA for the CDR3: TGTGCCAGCTCTCAACAATCGGGGGGAGGTGAAGCTTTCTTT. The rearrangement links TRBV18 to TRBJ1-1, with TRBD1 as a possible D gene (5 bases). Between the trimmed V and J ends, which lost 6 bases and 7 bases, there was a span of 18 bases. CDR3 size: 14 residues. Germline values: CDR1 KGHSH, CDR2 LQKENI.